This entry lists 26 T cell receptor beta chains sequenced from one sample in a study of tumor and adjacent non-tumor tissue in lung cancer. Three rounds of nested PCR, following a modified ARM-PCR protocol, produced the TCRbeta library. One entry per CDR3 protein, called by TCRdb with MiXCR from the multiplex PCR reads. The repertoire holds 60,000 to 65,000 distinct CDR3 sequences, with more than 55% as singletons. This sample's RNA came from whole unsorted tissue. The normal lung tissue was taken more than 3 cm from the tumor edge. The specimen sequenced was distant non-tumor lung tissue. The receptors here all came from a man aged 70 or older with non-small cell lung cancer.

The rearrangement joins TRBV12-3 or TRBV12-4 to TRBJ2-5; D is unresolved. The CDR3 spans 11 residues. Trimming pared 4 bases from V and 7 bases from J, leaving 7 bases between. The CDR3 nucleotides read TGTGCCAGCAGTTACGACTGGACCCAGTACTTC. Translated: CASSYDWTQYF.

The chain combines TRBV20-1 with TRBJ1-1; D unclear. Germline loops: CDR1 DFQATT, CDR2 SNEGSKA (reference sequence). V lost 6 bases, J lost 1 base, and 15 bases lay in between. There are 14 residues in the CDR3. The CDR3: CSALSRGGNTEAFF. The CDR3, as DNA: TGCAGTGCCCTCTCGCGGGGTGGGAACACTGAAGCTTTCTTT.

The gene calls are TRBV20-1 and TRBJ2-7; 9 bases fit TRBD2. With V trimmed by 3 bases and J by 5 bases, 20 bases remained unmatched. Germline CDR1 and CDR2: DFQATT and SNEGSKA (reference sequence). The CDR3 is 18 amino acids. CDR3 DNA sequence: TGCAGTGCTAGGGGCGGTCGGCGGGAGGGCCTGTTGGTGGACGAGCAGTACTTC. It codes for CSARGGRREGLLVDEQYF.

This clonotype has just a few counts. The V call is TRBV11-2, the J call TRBJ2-1, with 9 bases matching TRBD1. The CDR3 spans 16 residues. The germline CDR1 and CDR2 sequences are SGHAT and FQNNGV. The CDR3 loop reads CVSSSRTGTGSNEQFF. CDR3 coding DNA: TGTGTCAGTAGCTCACGCACCGGGACAGGGAGTAATGAGCAGTTCTTC.

Of note for this clonotype: The junction and the germline gene differ at one end; a read error may be behind it. V usage is TRBV5-6 and J usage is TRBJ1-5; D unclear. CDR1 and CDR2 (germline): SGHDT, YYEEEE. CDR3 length: 17 amino acids. CDR3 bases: TGTGCCAGCAGCTTGACTCGATGGGTATATAGCAATCAGTCCCAGCATTTT. Its translation is CASSLTRWVYSNQSQHF.

With respect to this clonotype: A much larger clone lies a single base off, so this may be a read error. This rearrangement joins TRBV6-5 to TRBJ2-2; TRBD2 agrees at 9 bases. CDR1 MNHEY and CDR2 SVGAGI come from the germline V gene. This CDR3 has 19 amino acids. The CDR3 sequence: CVSNLRASGVFANTGELFF. The DNA of the CDR3 is TGTGTCAGCAACCTACGGGCTAGCGGGGTTTTCGCGAACACCGGGGAGCTGTTTTTT.

The genes are TRBV6-2 or TRBV6-3 and TRBJ2-3; no clear D. Germline-derived CDR1 and CDR2 are MNHEY and SVGEGT. Deletions cut 2 bases from V and 11 bases from J, with 8 bases between. The CDR3 sequence is 11 residues long. The CDR3 sequence: CASSYGHVQYF. CDR3 coding DNA: TGTGCCAGCAGTTACGGTCATGTGCAGTATTTT.

The sample holds a few counts of this clonotype. V gene TRBV4-2 combines with J gene TRBJ2-7; no reliable D call. Germline CDR1 reads LGHNA; CDR2 reads YNFKEQ. The CDR3 consists of 15 residues. Trimming left V 4 bases short and J 7 bases short, with 20 bases between. CDR3 nucleotide sequence: TGTGCCAGCAGCCCTCTTATAGGGAACTCGTATGAGCAGTACTTC. Encoded protein: CASSPLIGNSYEQYF.

Remarks on this clonotype: A read error may be the cause here, since a much bigger clone is one base away. V and J are TRBV28 and TRBJ2-3, with D perhaps matching TRBD2 (8 bases). CDR1 and CDR2 (germline): MDHEN, SYDVKM. Trimming left V 10 bases short and J 6 bases short, with 23 bases between. The CDR3 is 15 residues long. CDR3 loop: CATRGAGGRLDTQYF. CDR3 bases: TGTGCCACCAGGGGGGCGGGGGGCCGCTTGGATACGCAGTATTTT.

A few counts support this clonotype. The chain combines TRBV20-1 with TRBJ1-5, with unresolved D. CDR1 and CDR2 (germline): DFQATT, SNEGSKA (reference sequence). Trimming stripped 3 bases from V and 2 bases from J, with 11 bases between. This CDR3 is built from 14 residues. Written as DNA, the CDR3 is TGCAGTGCTAGGTCCCCAGGAGGCAATCAGCCCCAGCATTTT. This translates into CSARSPGGNQPQHF.

Of note for this clonotype: A much larger clonotype is one base distant, so this may be a read error. The chain is built from TRBV14 and TRBJ2-5, with D tentatively TRBD2 (5 bases). The CDR3 loop spans 14 amino acids. Germline V lookup: CDR1 SGHDN, CDR2 FVKESK. The chain's CDR3 is CASGHIRGWETQYF. CDR3 nucleotides: TGTGCCAGCGGCCACATTCGGGGTTGGGAGACCCAGTACTTC. The entire variable domain, with the rest obtained from reference TRBV14 and TRBJ2-5, is as follows: EAGVTQFPSHSVIEKGQTVTLRCDPISGHDNLYWYRRVMGKEIKFLLHFVKESKQDESGMPNNRFLAERTGGTYSTLKVQPAELEDSGVYFCASGHIRGWETQYFGPGTRLLVL.

Points on this clonotype: An end of the junction does not agree with germline; a read error may underlie this. The J gene is TRBJ2-4, the V gene TRBV11-3; perhaps TRBD2 as D (5 bases). This CDR3 has 16 amino acids. The germline gives CDR1 SGHNT, CDR2 YENEEA. CDR3 sequence: CASSLNEGNSKSIQYF. CDR3 coding DNA: TGTGCCAGCAGCTTGAACGAGGGTAATTCCAAAAGCATTCAGTACTTC.

Comment on this clonotype: It may be a read error: a sequence one base away is much more abundant. The chain employs TRBV10-3 and TRBJ2-7; D not certain. Germline V gene data show CDR1 as ENHRY and CDR2 as SYGVKD. The CDR3 is 11 residues long. The CDR3 sequence: CAISGDYDQYF. For the CDR3, the DNA is TGTGCCATCAGTGGGGATTACGATCAGTACTTC.

This rearrangement joins TRBV11-2 to TRBJ1-1; D possibly corresponds to TRBD1 (6 bases). The CDR3 loop spans 16 amino acids. Germline CDR1 reads SGHAT; CDR2 reads FQNNGV. V lost 3 bases, J lost 5 bases, and 19 bases lay in between. CDR3 DNA: TGTGCCAGCAGCTTGGCTGCGGGGGCCTTTAGTACTGAAGCTTTCTTT. Amino acids: CASSLAAGAFSTEAFF.

The V call is TRBV20-1, the J call TRBJ2-3; 14 bases align to TRBD2. V lost 5 bases and J lost 1; bases outside the gene matches: 5. Germline V gene lookup returns CDR1 DFQATT and CDR2 SNEGSKA (reference sequence). The length of the CDR3 is 16 residues. CDR3 protein: CSAQRTSGGRTDTQYF. In nucleotides, the CDR3 is TGCAGTGCTCAGCGGACTAGCGGGGGGCGCACAGATACGCAGTATTTT.

There are many counts of this clonotype. V and J are TRBV7-9 and TRBJ2-7; possible D gene TRBD1, 5 bases. The CDR3 runs to 11 residues. Germline V gene data show CDR1 as SEHNR and CDR2 as FQNEAQ (reference sequence). V was shortened by 11 bases and J by 2 bases, with 10 bases between the two germline ends. The CDR3 loop is CASLRAYEQYF. The CDR3 DNA follows: TGTGCCTCCCTCAGGGCCTACGAGCAGTACTTC.

As regards this clonotype: An end of the junction differs from the germline gene, which may be a read error. The chain employs TRBV7-2 and TRBJ2-5; possible D gene TRBD1, 6 bases. This CDR3 contains 16 residues. Germline CDR1 reads SGHTA; CDR2 reads FQGNSA. This CDR3 is CAGSLIRGRWRETQYF. In nucleotides, the CDR3 is TGTGCCGGCAGCTTAATCAGGGGCAGGTGGCGGGAGACCCAGTACTTC.

Remarks on this clonotype: Possible read error: a much larger clone is one base away. The chain uses TRBV5-4 and TRBJ1-2; maybe TRBD1 (6 bases). The CDR3 is 13 residues long. The germline CDR1 and CDR2 sequences are SGHNT and YYREEE (reference sequence). Written as DNA, the CDR3 is TGTACCAGCAGCATACAGGGCCCGGGAGGCTACACCTTC. Residues: CTSSIQGPGGYTF.

This clonotype was found once. The V call is TRBV5-1, the J call TRBJ2-3, with D possibly matching TRBD1 (6 bases). With 6 bases removed from V and 0 bases from J, the gap between germline ends came to 26 bases. This CDR3 has 19 residues. In germline, CDR1 is SGHRS, CDR2 YFSETQ. The CDR3 spells CASKGVASSKQTSTDTQYF. Here the CDR3 DNA reads TGCGCCAGCAAGGGGGTGGCCAGCTCAAAGCAGACTAGCACAGATACGCAGTATTTT.

The chain has TRBV24-1 and TRBJ1-2; 7 bases map to TRBD1. CDR1 KGHDR and CDR2 SFDVKD come from the germline V gene. This CDR3 contains 15 residues. Trimming at V came to 3 bases and at J to 6 bases, leaving 9 bases not matched to a gene. CDR3 in DNA: TGTGCCACCAGTGATCCCGCCGGGACAGTGGATGGCTACACCTTC. Protein product: CATSDPAGTVDGYTF.

This clonotype was seen more than once but under ten times. The chain links TRBV28 to TRBJ1-5; D unresolved. Germline assignment: CDR1 MDHEN and CDR2 SYDVKM. V was clipped by 5 bases and J by 1 base, with 12 bases between them. The CDR3 extends over 15 amino acids. The CDR3 bases are TGTGCCAGCAGTGCCCGGACCCAGAGCAATCAGCCCCAGCATTTT. Protein: CASSARTQSNQPQHF.

The chain combines TRBV6-5 with TRBJ2-5; TRBD1 might be the D (6 bases). Trimming took off 10 bases at V and 9 bases at J, with 24 bases between the two ends. This CDR3 has 14 amino acids. Per the germline V gene, CDR1 is MNHEY and CDR2 is SVGAGI. CDR3 nucleotide sequence: TGTGCCAACCGGCCCCAGGACAGCCAAGTGGCCCAGTACTTC. Translating it yields CANRPQDSQVAQYF.

Regarding this clonotype: Compared with germline, one end of the junction differs, possibly owing to a read error. The gene calls are TRBV6-1 and TRBJ1-4; 7 bases are shared with TRBD1. The germline CDR1 and CDR2 sequences are MNHNS and SASEGT. This CDR3 is built from 13 residues. This CDR3 reads CAIQDRYNVKLFF. The CDR3 DNA sequence: TGTGCCATCCAGGACAGGTATAATGTAAAACTGTTTTTT.

On this clonotype itself: A read error may produce the germline difference seen at one junction end. The chain is built from TRBV20-1 and TRBJ1-1; 7 nucleotides line up with TRBD1. Germline V gene sequence: CDR1 DFQATT, CDR2 SNEGSKA (reference sequence). There are 14 residues in the CDR3. CDR3 DNA: TGCAGTGCTAGAGACCCCGGAGGGGGCACTGATGCTTTCTTT. Translation gives CSARDPGGGTDAFF.

With regard to this clonotype: Because the CDR3 is missing its conserved closing phenylalanine or tryptophan, this is likely a read error. The J gene is TRBJ2-7, the V gene TRBV4-2; 8 bases agree with TRBD2. V shed 7 bases, J shed 2 bases, and the junction held 10 bases outside the gene matches. Germline V lookup: CDR1 LGHNA, CDR2 YNFKEQ. The CDR3 contains 15 residues. CDR3 region: CASTPTGGGAYEQYL. The CDR3 DNA sequence: TGTGCCAGCACCCCGACCGGGGGGGGGGCCTACGAGCAGTACTTA.

This clonotype has a single count. The J gene is TRBJ2-1, the V gene TRBV11-2, with a weak D call TRBD2 (5 bases). The CDR3 runs to 13 residues. With 7 bases removed from V and 7 bases from J, the gap between germline ends came to 14 bases. From germline, CDR1 is SGHAT and CDR2 FQNNGV. In nucleotides, the CDR3 is TGTGCCAGCAACCTTGTCGGAGGTAATGAGCAGTTCTTC. Its protein is CASNLVGGNEQFF.